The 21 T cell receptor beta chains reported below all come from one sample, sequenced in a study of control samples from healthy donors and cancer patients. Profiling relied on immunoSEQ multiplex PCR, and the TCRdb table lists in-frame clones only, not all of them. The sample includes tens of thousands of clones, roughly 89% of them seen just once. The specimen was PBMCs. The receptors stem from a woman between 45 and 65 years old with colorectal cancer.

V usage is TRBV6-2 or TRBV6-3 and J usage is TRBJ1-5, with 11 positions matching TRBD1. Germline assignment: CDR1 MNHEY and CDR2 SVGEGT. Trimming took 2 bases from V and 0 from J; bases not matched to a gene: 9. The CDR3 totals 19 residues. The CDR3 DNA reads TGTGCCAGCAGTTACGCCCGGGACAGGGGGGGGTTTAGCAATCAGCCCCAGCATTTT. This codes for CASSYARDRGGFSNQPQHF.

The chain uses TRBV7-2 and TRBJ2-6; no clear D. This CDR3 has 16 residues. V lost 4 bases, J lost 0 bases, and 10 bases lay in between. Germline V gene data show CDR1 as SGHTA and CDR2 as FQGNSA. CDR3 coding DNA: TGTGCCAGCAGCTCCCGACCCAACTCTGGGGCCAACGTCCTGACTTTC. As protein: CASSSRPNSGANVLTF.

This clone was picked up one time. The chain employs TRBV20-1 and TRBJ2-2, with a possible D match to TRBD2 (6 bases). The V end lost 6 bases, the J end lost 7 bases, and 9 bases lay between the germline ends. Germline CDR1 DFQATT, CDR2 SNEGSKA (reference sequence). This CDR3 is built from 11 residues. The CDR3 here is CSARESGELFF. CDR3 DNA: TGCAGTGCCCGGGAGAGCGGGGAGCTGTTTTTT.

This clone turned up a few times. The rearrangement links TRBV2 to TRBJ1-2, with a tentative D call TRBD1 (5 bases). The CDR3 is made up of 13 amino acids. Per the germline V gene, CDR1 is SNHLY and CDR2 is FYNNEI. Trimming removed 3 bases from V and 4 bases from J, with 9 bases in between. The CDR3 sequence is CASSEDGTYGYTF. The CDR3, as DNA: TGTGCCAGCAGTGAGGATGGGACCTATGGCTACACCTTC. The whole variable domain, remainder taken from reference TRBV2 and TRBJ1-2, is EPEVTQTPSHQVTQMGQEVILRCVPISNHLYFYWYRQILGQKVEFLVSFYNNEISEKSEIFDDQFSVERPDGSNFTLKIRSTKLEDSAMYFCASSEDGTYGYTFGSGTRLTVV.

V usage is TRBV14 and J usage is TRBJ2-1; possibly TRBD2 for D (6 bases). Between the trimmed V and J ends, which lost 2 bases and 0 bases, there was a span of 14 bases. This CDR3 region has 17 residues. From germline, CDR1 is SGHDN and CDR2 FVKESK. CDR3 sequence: CASSQKWGLRSYNEQFF. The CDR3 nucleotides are TGTGCCAGCAGCCAAAAATGGGGACTTCGCTCCTACAATGAGCAGTTCTTC. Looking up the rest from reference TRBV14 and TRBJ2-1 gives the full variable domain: EAGVTQFPSHSVIEKGQTVTLRCDPISGHDNLYWYRRVMGKEIKFLLHFVKESKQDESGMPNNRFLAERTGGTYSTLKVQPAELEDSGVYFCASSQKWGLRSYNEQFFGPGTRLTVL.

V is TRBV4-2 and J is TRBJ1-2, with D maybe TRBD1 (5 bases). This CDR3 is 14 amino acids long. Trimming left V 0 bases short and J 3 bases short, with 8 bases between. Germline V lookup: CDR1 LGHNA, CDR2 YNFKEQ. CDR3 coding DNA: TGTGCCAGCAGCCAAGATCTAGGGGACTATGGCTACACCTTC. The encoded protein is CASSQDLGDYGYTF.

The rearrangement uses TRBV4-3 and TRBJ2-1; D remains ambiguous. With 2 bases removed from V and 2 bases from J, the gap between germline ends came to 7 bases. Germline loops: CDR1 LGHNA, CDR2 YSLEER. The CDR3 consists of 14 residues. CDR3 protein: CASSQSLPYNEQFF. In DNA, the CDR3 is TGCGCCAGCAGCCAAAGCCTTCCCTACAATGAGCAGTTCTTC.

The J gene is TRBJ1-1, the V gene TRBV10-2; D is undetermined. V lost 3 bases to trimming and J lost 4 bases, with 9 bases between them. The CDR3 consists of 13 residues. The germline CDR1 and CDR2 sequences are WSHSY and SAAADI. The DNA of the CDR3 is TGCGCCAGCAGTGATAGGAGAGGCACTGAAGCTTTCTTT. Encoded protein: CASSDRRGTEAFF.

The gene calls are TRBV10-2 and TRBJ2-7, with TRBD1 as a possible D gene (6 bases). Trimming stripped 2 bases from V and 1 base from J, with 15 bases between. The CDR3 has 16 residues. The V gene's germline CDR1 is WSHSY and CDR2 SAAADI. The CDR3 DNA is TGCGCCAGCAGTGAGGGTGGGATAGGGGGTTCCTACGAGCAGTACGTC. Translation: CASSEGGIGGSYEQYV.

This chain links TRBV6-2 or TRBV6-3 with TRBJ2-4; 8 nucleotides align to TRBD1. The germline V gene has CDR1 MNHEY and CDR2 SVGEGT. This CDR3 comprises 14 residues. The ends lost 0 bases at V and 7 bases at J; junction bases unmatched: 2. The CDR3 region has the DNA TGTGCCAGCAGTTACTCCAGGGGGCTGAACATTCAGTACTTC. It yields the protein CASSYSRGLNIQYF.

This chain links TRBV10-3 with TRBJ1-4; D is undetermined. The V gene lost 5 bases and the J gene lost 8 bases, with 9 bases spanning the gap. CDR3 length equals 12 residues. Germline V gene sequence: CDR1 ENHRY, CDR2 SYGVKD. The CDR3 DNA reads TGTGCCATCAGTCAAGGACCCGAAAAACTGTTTTTT. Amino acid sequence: CAISQGPEKLFF.

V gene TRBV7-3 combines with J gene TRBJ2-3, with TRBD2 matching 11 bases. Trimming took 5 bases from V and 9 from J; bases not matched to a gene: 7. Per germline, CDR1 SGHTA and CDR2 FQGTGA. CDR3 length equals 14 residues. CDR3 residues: CASSVSGGAGTQYF. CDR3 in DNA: TGTGCCAGCAGCGTTAGCGGGGGGGCAGGAACGCAGTATTTT.

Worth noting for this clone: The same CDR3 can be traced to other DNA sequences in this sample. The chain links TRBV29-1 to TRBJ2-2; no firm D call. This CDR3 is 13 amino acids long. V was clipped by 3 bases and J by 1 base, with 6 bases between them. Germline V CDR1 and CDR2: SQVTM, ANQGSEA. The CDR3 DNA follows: TGCAGCGTTGACCGTGGGAACACCGGGGAGCTGTTTTTT. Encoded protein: CSVDRGNTGELFF.

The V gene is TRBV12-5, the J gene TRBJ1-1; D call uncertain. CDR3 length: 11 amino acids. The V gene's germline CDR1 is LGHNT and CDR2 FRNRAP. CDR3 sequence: CASSSDTEAFF. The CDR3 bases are TGTGCCAGCTCCTCGGACACTGAAGCTTTCTTT.

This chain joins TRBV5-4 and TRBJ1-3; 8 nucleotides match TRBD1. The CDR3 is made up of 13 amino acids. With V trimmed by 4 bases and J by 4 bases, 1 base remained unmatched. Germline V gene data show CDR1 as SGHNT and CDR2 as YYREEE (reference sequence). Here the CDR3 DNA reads TGTGCCAGCAGCCGACAGGGGGGAAACACCATATATTTT. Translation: CASSRQGGNTIYF.

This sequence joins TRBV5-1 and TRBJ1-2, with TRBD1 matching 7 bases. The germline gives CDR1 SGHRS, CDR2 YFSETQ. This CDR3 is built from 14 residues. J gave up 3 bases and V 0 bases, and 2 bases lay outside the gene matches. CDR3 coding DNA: TGCGCCAGCAGCTTGGGAGACAGGGACTATGGCTACACCTTC. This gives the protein CASSLGDRDYGYTF.

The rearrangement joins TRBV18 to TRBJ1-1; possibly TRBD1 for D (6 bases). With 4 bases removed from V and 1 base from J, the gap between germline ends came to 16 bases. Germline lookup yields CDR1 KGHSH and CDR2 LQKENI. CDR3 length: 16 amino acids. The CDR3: CASSRVQGNKNTEAFF. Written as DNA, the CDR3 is TGTGCCAGCTCACGGGTTCAGGGGAATAAGAACACTGAAGCTTTCTTT.

CDR3 nucleotide sequence: TGTGCCAGCTCACCGGACAGGTCCACAGATACGCAGTATTTT. It is translated as CASSPDRSTDTQYF. This sequence joins TRBV18 and TRBJ2-3; 7 positions agree with TRBD1. The V and J ends lost 3 bases and 2 bases, in that order; junction bases with no gene match: 2. There are 14 residues in the CDR3. Germline V CDR1 and CDR2: KGHSH, LQKENI.

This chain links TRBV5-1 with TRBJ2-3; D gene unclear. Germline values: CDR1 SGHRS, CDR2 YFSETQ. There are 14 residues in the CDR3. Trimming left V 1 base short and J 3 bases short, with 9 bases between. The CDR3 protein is CASSLLGITDTQYF. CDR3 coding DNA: TGCGCCAGCAGCTTGCTGGGGATTACAGATACGCAGTATTTT.

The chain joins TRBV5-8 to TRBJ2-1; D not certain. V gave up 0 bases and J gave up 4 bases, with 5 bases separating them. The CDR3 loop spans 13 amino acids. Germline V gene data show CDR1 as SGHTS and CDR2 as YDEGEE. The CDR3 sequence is CASSLDGYNEQFF. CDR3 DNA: TGTGCCAGCAGCTTGGACGGATACAATGAGCAGTTCTTC.

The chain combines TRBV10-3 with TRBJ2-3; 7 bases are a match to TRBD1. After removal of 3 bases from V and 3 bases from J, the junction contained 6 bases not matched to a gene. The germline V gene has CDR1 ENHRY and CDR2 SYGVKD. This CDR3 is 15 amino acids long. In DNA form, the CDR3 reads TGTGCCATCAGTGATCGGCAGGGGGATACAGATACGCAGTATTTT. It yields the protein CAISDRQGDTDTQYF.